Detailed here is one T cell receptor (beta chain). The data were taken from a study of blood T cell repertoires in COVID-19. Study overall: The United States, Italy and Spain supplied acute and convalescent COVID-19 samples. Sources were T cells, B-cell-depleted T cells, or PBMCs; the material itself was cDNA or gDNA.

Deletions cut 1 base from V and 5 bases from J, with 11 bases between. The CDR3 has 14 residues. The V gene's germline CDR1 is LNHDA and CDR2 SQIVND (reference sequence). In the original workflow: Quantification of nucleated cells was approximated via reference gene primer amplification. The method was immunoSEQ multiplex PCR; TCRdb's version includes in-frame clones alone and lacks a portion of them. V and J calls and clone size are given by that table; D and trimming were obtained from the DNA. The sample carries about 38,000 clones, approximately 91% recorded once. The chain recombines TRBV19 with TRBJ1-1; D unresolved. This TCR derives from a man between 65 and 80 years old with active COVID-19. Source material: peripheral blood. The CDR3 nucleotides are TGTGCCAGTAGTATAGGGGGAGGGCGAACTGAAGCTTTCTTT. Amino acids: CASSIGGGRTEAFF.